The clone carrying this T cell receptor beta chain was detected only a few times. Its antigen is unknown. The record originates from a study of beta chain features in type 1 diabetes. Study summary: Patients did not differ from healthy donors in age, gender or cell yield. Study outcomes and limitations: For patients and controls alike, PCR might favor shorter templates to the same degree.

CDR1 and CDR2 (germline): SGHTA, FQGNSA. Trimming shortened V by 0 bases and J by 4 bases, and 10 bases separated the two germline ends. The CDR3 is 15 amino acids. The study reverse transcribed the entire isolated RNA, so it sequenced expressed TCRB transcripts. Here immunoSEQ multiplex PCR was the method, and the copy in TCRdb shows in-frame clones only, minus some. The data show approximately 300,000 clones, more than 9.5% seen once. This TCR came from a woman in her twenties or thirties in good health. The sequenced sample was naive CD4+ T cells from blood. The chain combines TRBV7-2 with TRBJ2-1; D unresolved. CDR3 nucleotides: TGTGCCAGCAGCTTAGCGGGTTCGGAGTACAATGAGCAGTTCTTC. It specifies CASSLAGSEYNEQFF.